This is a list of T cell receptor beta chains from one sample in a study of control samples from healthy donors and cancer patients. Clones were read by immunoSEQ multiplex PCR, and TCRdb kept only the in-frame ones, dropping some. The table lists fewer than 110,000 clones, more than 85% of them singletons. Sequencing was carried out using blood. These receptors came from a man younger than 40 in good health. CDR3s include the opening cysteine and the closing phenylalanine or tryptophan. D genes are given only for firm matches. Clone size is given for some rows only: seen once, a few or many times, or a class if the clone is expanded.

cdr3_aa cdr3_nt v_call clone_size j_call d_call
CASSLAGTGDNEQFF TGTGCCAGCAGCTTGGCCGGGACAGGGGACAATGAGCAGTTCTTC TRBV7-6 - TRBJ2-1 TRBD1
CASSNRDYGLAEQFF TGTGCCAGTAGTAACCGGGACTATGGACTGGCTGAGCAGTTCTTC TRBV19 - TRBJ2-1 TRBD2
CASRGIDSMNTEAFF TGTGCCAGCAGGGGAATCGACAGCATGAACACTGAAGCTTTCTTT TRBV28 - TRBJ1-1 -
CASSPPGIRSGYTF TGTGCCAGCAGTCCACCCGGGATACGGTCTGGCTACACCTTC TRBV28 - TRBJ1-2 -
CASSRLGGTRDTQYF TGTGCCAGCAGCAGGCTGGGCGGGACACGAGATACGCAGTATTTT TRBV27 - TRBJ2-3 -
CASSDRERAEAFF TGTGCCAGCAGCGACAGGGAGAGGGCTGAAGCTTTCTTT TRBV6-5 - TRBJ1-1 TRBD1
CASSQDTVQETQYF TGTGCCAGCAGCCAAGACACAGTACAAGAGACCCAGTACTTC TRBV3-1/TRBV3-2 - TRBJ2-5 -
CACSSGIVHEQYF TGTGCCTGCTCTAGCGGGATCGTGCACGAGCAGTACTTC TRBV6-5 - TRBJ2-7 TRBD2
CASGRTGGETQYF TGTGCCAGCGGGCGGACAGGGGGTGAGACCCAGTACTTC TRBV3-1/TRBV3-2 - TRBJ2-5 TRBD1
CASSGQGTGPAGTEAFF TGCGCCAGCAGCGGACAGGGGACGGGGCCGGCGGGCACTGAAGCTTTCTTT TRBV10-2 - TRBJ1-1 TRBD1
CASSISGRGGQPQHF TGTGCCAGTAGTATCTCCGGCAGGGGCGGTCAGCCCCAGCATTTT TRBV19 - TRBJ1-5 -
CATEMLGSNEQFF TGTGCCACCGAGATGTTGGGGTCCAATGAGCAGTTCTTC TRBV10-3 - TRBJ2-1 -
CASSLGPPEAKNIQYF TGTGCCAGCAGCTTGGGACCTCCTGAAGCCAAAAACATTCAGTACTTC TRBV5-6 - TRBJ2-4 -
CASSPRIGTGRGAFF TGTGCCAGCAGTCCTAGGATAGGGACAGGGCGAGGAGCTTTCTTT TRBV9 - TRBJ1-1 TRBD1
CASSAWDGYSGNTIYF TGTGCCAGTAGTGCTTGGGACGGATACTCTGGAAACACCATATATTTT TRBV19 - TRBJ1-3 -
CASSIVTGGASGELFF TGTGCCAGTAGTATAGTAACAGGGGGCGCTTCCGGGGAGCTGTTTTTT TRBV19 - TRBJ2-2 TRBD1
CASSLTPWGSDSPLHF TGTGCCAGCAGCTTAACCCCTTGGGGGTCGGATTCACCCCTCCACTTT TRBV7-3 - TRBJ1-6 -
CASSLGISNSPLHF TGTGCCAGCAGTCTAGGGATCTCCAATTCACCCCTCCACTTT TRBV7-6 - TRBJ1-6 -
CASSSGQGGETQYF TGTGCCAGCAGCTCTGGACAGGGTGGAGAGACCCAGTACTTC TRBV7-9 - TRBJ2-5 TRBD1
CATSDATGGNYNEQFF TGTGCCACCAGTGATGCAACAGGGGGGAACTACAATGAGCAGTTCTTC TRBV24-1 - TRBJ2-1 TRBD1
CASSSDRDEQYF TGTGCCAGCAGTTCTGACAGGGACGAGCAGTACTTC TRBV6-5 - TRBJ2-7 TRBD1
CASSITASNQPQHF TGTGCCAGTAGTATTACGGCATCTAATCAGCCCCAGCATTTT TRBV19 - TRBJ1-5 -
CASSPGQPYRDRKAKNIQYF TGCGCCAGCAGCCCAGGGCAGCCCTACAGAGACCGTAAAGCCAAAAACATTCAGTACTTC TRBV10-2 - TRBJ2-4 -
CASSLGLAKNIQYF TGTGCCAGCAGCTTGGGGCTAGCCAAAAACATTCAGTACTTC TRBV5-5 - TRBJ2-4 -
CASSEPGTGGDLETQYF TGTGCCAGCAGTGAACCCGGGACAGGGGGCGATTTAGAGACCCAGTACTTC TRBV6-1 few TRBJ2-5 TRBD1
CASSPHVFRAGNTIYF TGTGCCAGCAGTCCCCACGTATTCAGGGCTGGAAACACCATATATTTT TRBV28 medium-sized TRBJ1-3 -
CASSPTGRDYSNQPQHF TGTGCCAGCAGCCCTACAGGGAGGGATTATAGCAATCAGCCCCAGCATTTT TRBV6-2/TRBV6-3 - TRBJ1-5 -
CASSPTRPTGELFF TGTGCCAGCTCACCGACGAGACCCACCGGGGAGCTGTTTTTT TRBV18 - TRBJ2-2 -
CASSPPGVYGYTF TGTGCCAGCAGTCCCCCGGGGGTTTATGGCTACACCTTC TRBV28 - TRBJ1-2 -
CATSGARGTGSTDTQYF TGTGCCACCAGTGGCGCCAGGGGAACGGGCTCCACAGATACGCAGTATTTT TRBV24-1 - TRBJ2-3 -
CASSLALGGSLNTEAFF TGTGCCAGCAGCTTAGCGCTGGGGGGTAGTTTGAACACTGAAGCTTTCTTT TRBV7-9 - TRBJ1-1 -
CASSLGVGGTEAFF TGCGCCAGCAGCTTGGGAGTTGGGGGCACTGAAGCTTTCTTT TRBV5-1 - TRBJ1-1 -
CASSPGTGTRDTQYF TGCGCCAGCAGCCCCGGGACAGGGACGCGGGATACGCAGTATTTT TRBV5-1 - TRBJ2-3 TRBD1
CASSDENRRLGETQYF TGTGCCAGCAGTGATGAGAACAGGCGACTAGGGGAGACCCAGTACTTC TRBV6-1 - TRBJ2-5 -
CASSQGGQGNFYGYTF TGCGCCAGCAGCCAAGGGGGACAGGGGAACTTCTATGGCTACACCTTC TRBV4-3 - TRBJ1-2 TRBD1
CASSLQETGELFF TGTGCCAGCAGCTTACAGGAGACCGGGGAGCTGTTTTTT TRBV7-3 - TRBJ2-2 -